This T cell receptor (beta chain) was observed in a study of EBV T-cell therapy then PD-1 blockade in nasopharyngeal carcinoma. TCRdb's copy holds only in-frame clones and misses some; the assay was immunoSEQ multiplex PCR. The table has 24,000 or so clones, around 82% seen once; the top ten hold approximately 29%. This clone was observed a handful of times. Antigen specificity is unknown. Treatment meaning: AdE1-LMPpoly-expanded autologous EBV-specific T-cell therapy followed by anti-PD-1 nivolumab. CDR1 and CDR2 from the germline V gene are MNHNY and SVGAGI (reference sequence). The CDR3 has 14 residues. Trimming took 2 bases from V and 2 from J, leaving 9 bases between them.

Sequences were derived from CD8+ T cells from blood, sampled between days 55 and 70 from a patient whose treatment included autologous EBV-specific T cells and nivolumab. This clonotype originated in a man aged 35 to 55 with nasopharyngeal carcinoma. The chain links TRBV6-6 to TRBJ2-5; TRBD1 is a possible D gene (5 bases). CDR3 sequence (DNA): TGTGCCAGCAGTTACGTGACAGATCAAGAGACCCAGTACTTC. Translation gives CASSYVTDQETQYF.